This paragraph covers one T cell receptor (beta chain) sequence. This specimen comes from a study of response to subunit inactivated influenza vaccine. After removal of 7 bases from V and 5 bases from J, the junction contained 7 bases not matched to a gene. The germline gives CDR1 SQVTM, CDR2 ANQGSEA. The CDR3 loop spans 13 amino acids. Via MiXCR, TCRdb re-called the RT-PCR reads, giving one row per CDR3 protein. The sample yields hundreds of thousands of distinct CDR3 sequences, more than 15% seen once. The rearrangement links TRBV29-1 to TRBJ2-3; TRBD2 matches at 9 bases. This material consisted of CD4+ T cells sorted from PBMCs, taken around 2 years after vaccination. This clonotype was obtained from a man between 50 and 69 years old who received an inactivated influenza vaccine. CDR3 loop: CSARRTSEDTQYF. The CDR3 coding sequence is TGCAGCGCCCGCCGGACTAGCGAAGATACGCAGTATTTT.